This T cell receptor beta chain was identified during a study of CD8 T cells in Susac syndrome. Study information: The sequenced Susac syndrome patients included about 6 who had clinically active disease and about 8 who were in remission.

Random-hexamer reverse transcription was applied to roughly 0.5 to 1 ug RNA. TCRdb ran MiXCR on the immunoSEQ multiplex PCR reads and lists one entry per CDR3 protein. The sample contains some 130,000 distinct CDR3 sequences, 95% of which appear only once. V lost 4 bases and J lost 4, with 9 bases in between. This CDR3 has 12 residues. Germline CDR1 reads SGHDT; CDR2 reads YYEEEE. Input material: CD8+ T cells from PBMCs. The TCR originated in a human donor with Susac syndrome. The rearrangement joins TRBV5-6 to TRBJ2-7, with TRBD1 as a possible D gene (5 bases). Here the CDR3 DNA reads TGTGCCAGCAGCACAACAGGTTACGAGCAGTACTTC. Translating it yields CASSTTGYEQYF. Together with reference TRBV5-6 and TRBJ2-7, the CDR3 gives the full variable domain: DAGVTQSPTHLIKTRGQQVTLRCSPKSGHDTVSWYQQALGQGPQFIFQYYEEEERQRGNFPDRFSGHQFPNYSSELNVNALLLGDSALYLCASSTTGYEQYFGPGTRLTVT.